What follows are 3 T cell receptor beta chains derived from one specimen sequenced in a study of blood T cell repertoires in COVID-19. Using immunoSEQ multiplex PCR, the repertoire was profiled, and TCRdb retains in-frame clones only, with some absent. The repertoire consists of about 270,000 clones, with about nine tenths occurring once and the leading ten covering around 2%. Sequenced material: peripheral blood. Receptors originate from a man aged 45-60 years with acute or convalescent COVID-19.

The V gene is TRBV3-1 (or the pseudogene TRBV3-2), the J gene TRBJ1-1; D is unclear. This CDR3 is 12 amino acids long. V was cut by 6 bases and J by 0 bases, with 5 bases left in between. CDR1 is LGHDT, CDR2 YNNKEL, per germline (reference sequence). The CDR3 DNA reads TGTGCCAGCAGGGCTCTGAACACTGAAGCTTTCTTT. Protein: CASRALNTEAFF.

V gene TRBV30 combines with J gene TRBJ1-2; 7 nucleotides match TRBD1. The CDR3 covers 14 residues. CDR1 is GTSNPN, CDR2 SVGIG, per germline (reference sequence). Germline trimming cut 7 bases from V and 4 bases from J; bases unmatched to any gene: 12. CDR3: CASLDRPYSYGYTF. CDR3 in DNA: TGTGCCTCTCTGGACAGGCCGTATTCCTATGGCTACACCTTC. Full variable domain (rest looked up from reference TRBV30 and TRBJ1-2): SQTIHQWPATLVQPVGSPLSLECTVEGTSNPNLYWYRQAAGRGLQLLFYSVGIGQISSEVPQNLSASRPQDRQFILSSKKLLLSDSGFYLCASLDRPYSYGYTFGSGTRLTVV.

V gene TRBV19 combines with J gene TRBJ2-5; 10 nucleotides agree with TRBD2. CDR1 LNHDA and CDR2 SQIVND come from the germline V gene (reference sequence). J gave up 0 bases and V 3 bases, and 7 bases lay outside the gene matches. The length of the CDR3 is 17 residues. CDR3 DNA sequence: TGTGCCAGTAGTATTCTGGCTAGCGGGGGCCACCAAGAGACCCAGTACTTC. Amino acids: CASSILASGGHQETQYF.